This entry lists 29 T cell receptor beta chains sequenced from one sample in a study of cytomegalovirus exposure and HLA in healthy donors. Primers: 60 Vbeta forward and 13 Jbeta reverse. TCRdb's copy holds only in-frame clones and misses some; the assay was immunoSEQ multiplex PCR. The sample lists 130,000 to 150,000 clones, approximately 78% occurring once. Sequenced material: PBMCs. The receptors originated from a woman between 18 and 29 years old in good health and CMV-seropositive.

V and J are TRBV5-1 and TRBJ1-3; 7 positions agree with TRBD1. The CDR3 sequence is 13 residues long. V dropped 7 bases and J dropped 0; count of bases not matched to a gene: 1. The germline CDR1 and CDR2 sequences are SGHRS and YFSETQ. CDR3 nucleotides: TGCGCCAGCCGGGACAGCTCTGGAAACACCATATATTTT. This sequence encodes CASRDSSGNTIYF.

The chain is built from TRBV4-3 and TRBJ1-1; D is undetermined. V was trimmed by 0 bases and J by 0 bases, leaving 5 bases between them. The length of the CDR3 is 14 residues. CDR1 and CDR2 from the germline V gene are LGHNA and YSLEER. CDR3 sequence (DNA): TGCGCCAGCAGCCAAGATTATATGAACACTGAAGCTTTCTTT. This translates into CASSQDYMNTEAFF.

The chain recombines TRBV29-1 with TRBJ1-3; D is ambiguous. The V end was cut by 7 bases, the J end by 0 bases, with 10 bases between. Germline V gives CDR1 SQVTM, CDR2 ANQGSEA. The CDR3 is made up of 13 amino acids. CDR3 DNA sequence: TGCAGCGCTGTTGTTAGCTCTGGAAACACCATATATTTT. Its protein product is CSAVVSSGNTIYF.

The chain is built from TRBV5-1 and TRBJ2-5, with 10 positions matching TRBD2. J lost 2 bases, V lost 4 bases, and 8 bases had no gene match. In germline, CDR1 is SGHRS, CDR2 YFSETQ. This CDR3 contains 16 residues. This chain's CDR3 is CASSPLAGGPQETQYF. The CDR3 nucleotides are TGCGCCAGCAGCCCTTTAGCGGGGGGCCCTCAAGAGACCCAGTACTTC.

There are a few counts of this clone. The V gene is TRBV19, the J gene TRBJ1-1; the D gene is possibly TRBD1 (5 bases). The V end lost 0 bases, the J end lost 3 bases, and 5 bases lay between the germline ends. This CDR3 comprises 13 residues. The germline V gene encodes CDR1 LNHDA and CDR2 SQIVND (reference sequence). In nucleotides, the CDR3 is TGTGCCAGTAGTATAGACAGGGACACTGAAGCTTTCTTT. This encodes CASSIDRDTEAFF.

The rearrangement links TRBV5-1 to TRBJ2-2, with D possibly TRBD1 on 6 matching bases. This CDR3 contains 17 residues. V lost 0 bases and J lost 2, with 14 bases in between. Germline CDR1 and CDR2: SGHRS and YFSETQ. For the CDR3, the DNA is TGCGCCAGCAGCTTGGAGGTCAGGGGAAGTAACACCGGGGAGCTGTTTTTT. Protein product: CASSLEVRGSNTGELFF.

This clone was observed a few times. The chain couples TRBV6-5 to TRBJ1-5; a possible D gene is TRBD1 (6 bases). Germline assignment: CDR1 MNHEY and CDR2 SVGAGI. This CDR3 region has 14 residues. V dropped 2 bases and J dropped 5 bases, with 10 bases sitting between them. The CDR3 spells CASSYAGTHQPQHF. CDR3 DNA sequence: TGTGCCAGCAGTTACGCCGGGACACATCAGCCCCAGCATTTT.

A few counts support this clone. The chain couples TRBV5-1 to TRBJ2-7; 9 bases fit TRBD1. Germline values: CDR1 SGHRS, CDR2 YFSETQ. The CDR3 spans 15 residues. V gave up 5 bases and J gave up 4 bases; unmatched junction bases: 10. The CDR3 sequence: CASSSGDRVSYEQYF. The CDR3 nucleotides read TGCGCCAGCAGTTCAGGGGACAGGGTGAGTTACGAGCAGTACTTC.

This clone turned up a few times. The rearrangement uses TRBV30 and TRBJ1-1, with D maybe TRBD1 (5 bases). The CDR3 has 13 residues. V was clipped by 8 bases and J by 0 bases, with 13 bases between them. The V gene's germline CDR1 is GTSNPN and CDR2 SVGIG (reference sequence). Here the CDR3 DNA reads TGTGCCGGCAAGGCGGACATGAACACTGAAGCTTTCTTT. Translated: CAGKADMNTEAFF.

The CDR3 nucleotides read TGTGCCAGCAGTTACTCTGACAGAGCTAACTATGGCTACACCTTC. This gives the protein CASSYSDRANYGYTF. V and J are TRBV6-5 and TRBJ1-2, with TRBD1 as a possible D gene (5 bases). The germline V gene encodes CDR1 MNHEY and CDR2 SVGAGI. The CDR3 covers 15 residues. Trimming cost V 0 bases and J 0 bases, with 8 bases left between them.

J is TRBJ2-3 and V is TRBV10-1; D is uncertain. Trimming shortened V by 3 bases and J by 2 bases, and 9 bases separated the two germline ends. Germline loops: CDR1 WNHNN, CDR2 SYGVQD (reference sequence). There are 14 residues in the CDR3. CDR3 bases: TGCGCCAGCAGTGATGGGCAGTCCACAGATACGCAGTATTTT. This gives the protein CASSDGQSTDTQYF.

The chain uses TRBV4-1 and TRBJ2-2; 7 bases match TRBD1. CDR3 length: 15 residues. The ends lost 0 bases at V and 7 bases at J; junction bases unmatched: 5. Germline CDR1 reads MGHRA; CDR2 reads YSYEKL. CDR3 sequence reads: CASSQDEGAIGELFF. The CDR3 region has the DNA TGCGCCAGCAGCCAAGATGAGGGGGCTATCGGGGAGCTGTTTTTT.

The CDR3 protein is CARSPAGEIEQYF. The CDR3 DNA reads TGTGCCAGAAGTCCCGCAGGGGAAATAGAGCAGTACTTC. The chain combines TRBV5-3 with TRBJ2-7; tentatively, D is TRBD1 (6 bases). TRBV5-3 falls under the ORF class, with uncertain function. CDR3 length equals 13 residues. Trimming removed 5 bases from V and 7 bases from J, with 16 bases in between.

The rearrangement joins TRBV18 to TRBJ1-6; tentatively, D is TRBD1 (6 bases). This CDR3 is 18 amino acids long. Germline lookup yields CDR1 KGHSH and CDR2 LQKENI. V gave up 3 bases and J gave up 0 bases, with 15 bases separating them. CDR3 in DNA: TGTGCCAGCTCACCTAAATCAGGGGCGAGCTCCTATAATTCACCCCTCCACTTT. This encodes CASSPKSGASSYNSPLHF.

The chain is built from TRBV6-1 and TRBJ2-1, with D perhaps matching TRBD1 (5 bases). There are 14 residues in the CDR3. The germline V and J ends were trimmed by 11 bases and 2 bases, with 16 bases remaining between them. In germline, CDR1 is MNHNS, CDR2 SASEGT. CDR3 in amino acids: CAGSSGIPYNEQFF. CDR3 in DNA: TGTGCCGGATCATCAGGGATCCCCTACAATGAGCAGTTCTTC.

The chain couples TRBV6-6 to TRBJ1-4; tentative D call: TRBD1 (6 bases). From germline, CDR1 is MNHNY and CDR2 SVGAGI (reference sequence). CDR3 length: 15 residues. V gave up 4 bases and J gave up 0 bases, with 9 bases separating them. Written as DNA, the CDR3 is TGTGCCAGCAGTTCCCGGACAGCAACTAATGAAAAACTGTTTTTT. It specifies CASSSRTATNEKLFF.

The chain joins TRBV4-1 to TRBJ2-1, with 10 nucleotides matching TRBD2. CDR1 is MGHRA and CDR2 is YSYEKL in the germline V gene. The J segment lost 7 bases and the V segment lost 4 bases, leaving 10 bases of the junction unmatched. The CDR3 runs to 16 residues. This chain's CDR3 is CASSPIAGGPRNEQFF. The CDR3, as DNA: TGCGCCAGCAGCCCTATAGCGGGGGGCCCGAGGAATGAGCAGTTCTTC.

Here the CDR3 DNA reads TGTGCCAGCTCCACCCCAGGGACAGCTCAAGAGACCCAGTACTTC. This sequence encodes CASSTPGTAQETQYF. The chain recombines TRBV28 with TRBJ2-5, with 7 bases fitting TRBD1. CDR1 and CDR2 (germline): MDHEN, SYDVKM. The V and J ends lost 8 bases and 2 bases, in that order; junction bases with no gene match: 11. The CDR3 is made up of 15 amino acids. Based on the CDR3 plus reference TRBV28 and TRBJ2-5, the full variable domain is DVKVTQSSRYLVKRTGEKVFLECVQDMDHENMFWYRQDPGLGLRLIYFSYDVKMKEKGDIPEGYSVSREKKERFSLILESASTNQTSMYLCASSTPGTAQETQYFGPGTRLLVL.

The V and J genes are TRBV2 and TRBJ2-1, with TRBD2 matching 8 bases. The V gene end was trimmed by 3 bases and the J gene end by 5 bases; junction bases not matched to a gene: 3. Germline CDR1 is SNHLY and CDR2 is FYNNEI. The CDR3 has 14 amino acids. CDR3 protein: CASSDWRGDNEQFF. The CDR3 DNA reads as TGTGCCAGCAGTGATTGGCGGGGGGACAATGAGCAGTTCTTC. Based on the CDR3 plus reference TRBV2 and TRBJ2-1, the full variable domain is EPEVTQTPSHQVTQMGQEVILRCVPISNHLYFYWYRQILGQKVEFLVSFYNNEISEKSEIFDDQFSVERPDGSNFTLKIRSTKLEDSAMYFCASSDWRGDNEQFFGPGTRLTVL.

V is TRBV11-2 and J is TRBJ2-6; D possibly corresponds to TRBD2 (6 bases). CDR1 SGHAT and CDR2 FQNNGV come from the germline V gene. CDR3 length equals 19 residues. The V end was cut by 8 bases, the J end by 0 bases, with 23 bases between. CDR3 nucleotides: TGTGCCAGCGCGGGGCAATTGCCGGGACTCTCCTCTGGGGCCAACGTCCTGACTTTC. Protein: CASAGQLPGLSSGANVLTF.

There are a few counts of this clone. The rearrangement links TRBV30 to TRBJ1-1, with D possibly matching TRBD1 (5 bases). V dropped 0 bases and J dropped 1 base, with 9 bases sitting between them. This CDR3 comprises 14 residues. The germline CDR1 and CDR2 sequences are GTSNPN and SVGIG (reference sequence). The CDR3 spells CAWSVSGWNTEAFF. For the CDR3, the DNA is TGTGCCTGGAGTGTATCAGGGTGGAACACTGAAGCTTTCTTT.

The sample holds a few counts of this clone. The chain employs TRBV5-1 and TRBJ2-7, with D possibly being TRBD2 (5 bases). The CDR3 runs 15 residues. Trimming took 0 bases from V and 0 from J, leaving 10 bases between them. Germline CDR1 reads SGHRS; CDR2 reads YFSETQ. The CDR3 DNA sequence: TGCGCCAGCAGCTTGGGGGGAGCCAACTCCTACGAGCAGTACTTC. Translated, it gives CASSLGGANSYEQYF.

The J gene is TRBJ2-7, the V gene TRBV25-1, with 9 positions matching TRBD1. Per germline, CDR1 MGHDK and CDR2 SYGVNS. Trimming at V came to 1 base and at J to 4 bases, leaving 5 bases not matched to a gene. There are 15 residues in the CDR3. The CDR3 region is CASSESGTGRYEQYF. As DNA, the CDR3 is TGTGCCAGCAGTGAATCCGGGACAGGGCGGTACGAGCAGTACTTC.

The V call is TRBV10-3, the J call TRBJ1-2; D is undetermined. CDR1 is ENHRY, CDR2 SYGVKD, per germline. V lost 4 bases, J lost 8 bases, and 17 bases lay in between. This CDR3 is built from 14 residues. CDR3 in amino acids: CAISGEWTKGGYTF. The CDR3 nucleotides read TGTGCCATCAGTGGGGAGTGGACGAAGGGAGGCTACACCTTC.

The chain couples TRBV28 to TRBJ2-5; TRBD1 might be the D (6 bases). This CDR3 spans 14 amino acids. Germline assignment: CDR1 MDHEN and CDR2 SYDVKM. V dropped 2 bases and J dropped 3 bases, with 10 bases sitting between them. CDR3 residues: CASSLIQGKETQYF. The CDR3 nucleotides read TGTGCCAGCAGTTTAATCCAGGGGAAAGAGACCCAGTACTTC.

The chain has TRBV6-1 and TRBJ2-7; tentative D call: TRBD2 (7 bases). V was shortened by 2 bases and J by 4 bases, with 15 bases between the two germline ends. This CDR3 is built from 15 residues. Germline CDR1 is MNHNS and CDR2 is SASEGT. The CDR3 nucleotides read TGTGCCAGCAGTGAATTGGCGGGGGCGGAGTACGAGCAGTACTTC. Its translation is CASSELAGAEYEQYF.

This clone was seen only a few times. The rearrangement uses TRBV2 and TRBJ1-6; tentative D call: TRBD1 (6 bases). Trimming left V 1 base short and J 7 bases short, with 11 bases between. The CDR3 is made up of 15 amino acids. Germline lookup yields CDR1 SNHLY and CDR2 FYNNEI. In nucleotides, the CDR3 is TGTGCCAGCAGTGAAGAGCGGCAGGGGAATTCACCCCTCCACTTT. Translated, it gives CASSEERQGNSPLHF. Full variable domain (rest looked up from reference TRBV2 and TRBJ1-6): EPEVTQTPSHQVTQMGQEVILRCVPISNHLYFYWYRQILGQKVEFLVSFYNNEISEKSEIFDDQFSVERPDGSNFTLKIRSTKLEDSAMYFCASSEERQGNSPLHFGNGTRLTVT.

For the CDR3, the DNA is TGTGCCAGCAGTCGGGACAGCAATTATGGCTACACCTTC. Amino acids: CASSRDSNYGYTF. The genes are TRBV2 and TRBJ1-2; 7 bases agree with TRBD1. The length of the CDR3 is 13 residues. Germline CDR1 is SNHLY and CDR2 is FYNNEI. With 5 bases clipped from V and 5 bases from J, the junction kept 5 bases outside the gene matches. The complete variable domain, with remaining parts taken from reference TRBV2 and TRBJ1-2, reads EPEVTQTPSHQVTQMGQEVILRCVPISNHLYFYWYRQILGQKVEFLVSFYNNEISEKSEIFDDQFSVERPDGSNFTLKIRSTKLEDSAMYFCASSRDSNYGYTFGSGTRLTVV.

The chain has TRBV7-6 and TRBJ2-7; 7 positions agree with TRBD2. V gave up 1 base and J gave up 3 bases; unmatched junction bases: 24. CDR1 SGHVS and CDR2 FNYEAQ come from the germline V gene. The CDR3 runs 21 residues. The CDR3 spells CASSLGLFRGELRKRNYEQYF. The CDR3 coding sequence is TGTGCCAGCAGCTTAGGCCTTTTTCGGGGGGAGCTTCGTAAGCGAAACTACGAGCAGTACTTC.